A single TCR beta chain is shown here with its context. This receptor's antigen is unknown. Base qualities are not recorded, but no much larger clone differs from it by a single base. The data were taken from a study of identical twins (TCRdb year 2016). Study-level background: The study deep-sequenced TCR alpha and beta repertoires from monozygotic twins, unrelated adults of various ages and cord blood to test whether fetal clonotypes persist. To rule out contamination, the twin experiments were replicated at different times with different library preparation protocols. The investigation overall reported the following: Compared with coincidental sharing between unrelated individuals, out-of-frame TCR alpha sequences shared between twins had an excess of sequences with low generation probability. Abundant cord blood beta clonotypes had fewer insertions, young adult naive repertoires showed a similar but weaker trend, and memory repertoires showed no such trend. Because the same donors could not be followed over many years, conclusions were based on cross-sectional statistical analysis. Excess twin sharing in beta out-of-frame sequences was weaker because fewer shared sequences lowered the signal-to-noise ratio. Invariant T cells such as MAIT and iNKT could partly confound zero-insertion analyses, although diverse VJ usage argued against such confounding for most clonotypes. Recombination models systematically underestimated out-of-frame TCR alpha sharing in monozygotic twins but agreed with sharing between unrelated individuals.

Including cysteine and phenylalanine, the CDR3 has 15 amino acids. Of all the DNA, just the CDR3 is kept, 45 bases in frame from base 1. V loses 4 bases at its end and J loses 1 base; junction bases beyond the gene matches: 1. From a lookup of the germline V gene, CDR1 and CDR2 are ENHRY and SYGVKD. All donors were healthy Caucasians. Three unrelated non-twin adults were also sequenced: a male aged 18 to 30, a male aged 50 to 59 and a female aged 50 to 59. Using Miltenyi CD45RO+ enrichment and human naive T-cell isolation kits, memory (CD45RO+) and naive T cells were isolated from PBMC. Library preparation was by 5' RACE. TCRdb names Illumina HiSeq 2000 as the instrument used. A universal primer binding site was introduced by template switching, and a unique molecular identifier was present in the final cDNA, enabling accurate counting of TCR cDNA molecules. First-strand cDNA for TCR alpha and beta chains was synthesized from specific primers in the conserved constant-segment region. To control for contamination, each cDNA library was double barcoded with a SMART-Mk sample barcode plus Illumina barcodes. TruSeq adapter sequences, together with Illumina sample barcodes, were added in two successive PCR steps. TCR alpha and beta cDNA libraries were sequenced on the Illumina HiSeq platform with custom primers. The authors' pipeline ran thus. Unique molecular identifiers were extracted from raw reads with MiGEC, and CDR3 positions were determined with MiXCR. Recombination models were inferred per individual with the repgenHMM and IGoR tools using an EM algorithm. Shared clonotypes were analyzed with the tcR package in R, and sharing was normalized by the product of cloneset sizes. To study raw recombination free of thymic and clonal selection effects, out-of-frame nonproductive sequences were analyzed. TCRdb reprocessing: public reads trimmed at Q25 with fastp, clones called with MiXCR, in-frame beta chains kept. Each CDR3 protein appears once, grouped with its most common genes and DNA. For this entry, the V and J calls and clone size follow TCRdb and not the study's own pipeline. The sample profile shows 400,000 to 500,000 distinct CDR3 sequences; approximately 18% of them were found once. About 12% of the sample belongs to the ten largest clones.

Here the chain combines TRBV10-3 and TRBJ2-1; 10 bases in the middle match TRBD1. Sequenced sample: naive T cells sorted from blood. The cell subset or site label, read with the paper, signifies: cells isolated with a human naive T-cell isolation kit. The sequence derives from a man between 50 and 59 years old in good health. The DNA is TGTGCCATCAGTGCGGACAGGGGGTCCTACAATGAGCAGTTCTTC. Protein translation: CAISADRGSYNEQFF.